The source of this T cell receptor beta chain is a study of OX40 agonist ivuxolimab in advanced cancers. General study points: There was clonal expansion of CD4+ and CD8+ blood T cells by week 6 at 0.1 to 3.0 mg/kg.

The CDR3 is 14 residues long. Note on this clone: Its antigen is not known.

The assay was immunoSEQ multiplex PCR, and TCRdb's table has in-frame clones only and misses some. This table has 75,000 to 100,000 clones, 84% appearing once. The rearrangement links TRBV12-2 to TRBJ1-1. TRBV12-2 is a known pseudogene. This clonotype was obtained from an adult with an advanced solid tumor such as melanoma, head and neck, liver or kidney cancer. The sequencing here drew on CD4+ or CD8+ T cells sorted from blood, taken in a trial of the OX40 agonist ivuxolimab. CDR3 residues: CASRTEDKFTEAFF. The CDR3 region has the DNA TGTGCAAGTCGAACGGAGGATAAATTCACTGAAGCTTTCTTT.